Here is one T cell receptor (beta chain) with its context. TCRdb's table, derived via immunoSEQ multiplex PCR, lists solely in-frame clones and lacks some. The table lists more than 100,000 clones, 70% to 90% of them singletons. The data belong to a study of T cell responses to AZD1222 COVID-19 vaccine. CDR3 length: 15 amino acids. Looked up from germline, CDR1 is LNHNV and CDR2 is YYDKDF (reference sequence). V was cut by 6 bases and J by 0 bases, with 12 bases left in between. Source: peripheral blood, taken on day 0 of AZD1222 vaccination. This clonotype was sampled from an adult in good health. V gene TRBV15 combines with J gene TRBJ1-3; D is possibly TRBD1 (6 bases). Written as DNA, the CDR3 is TGTGCCACCAGTCAAGGGGGGGGCTCTGGAAACACCATATATTTT. It is translated as CATSQGGGSGNTIYF.